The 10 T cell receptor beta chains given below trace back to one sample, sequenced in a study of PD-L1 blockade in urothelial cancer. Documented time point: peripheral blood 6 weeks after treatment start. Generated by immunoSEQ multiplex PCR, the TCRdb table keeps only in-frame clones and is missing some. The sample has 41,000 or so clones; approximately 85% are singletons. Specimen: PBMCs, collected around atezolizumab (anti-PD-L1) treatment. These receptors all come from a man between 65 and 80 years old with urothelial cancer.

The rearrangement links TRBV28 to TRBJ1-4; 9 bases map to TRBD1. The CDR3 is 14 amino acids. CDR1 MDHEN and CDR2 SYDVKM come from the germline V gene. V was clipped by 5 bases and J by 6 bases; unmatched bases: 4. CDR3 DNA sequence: TGTGCCAGCAGTGGACAGGGGAGTCATGAAAAACTGTTTTTT. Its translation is CASSGQGSHEKLFF. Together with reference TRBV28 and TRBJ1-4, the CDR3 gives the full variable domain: DVKVTQSSRYLVKRTGEKVFLECVQDMDHENMFWYRQDPGLGLRLIYFSYDVKMKEKGDIPEGYSVSREKKERFSLILESASTNQTSMYLCASSGQGSHEKLFFGSGTQLSVL.

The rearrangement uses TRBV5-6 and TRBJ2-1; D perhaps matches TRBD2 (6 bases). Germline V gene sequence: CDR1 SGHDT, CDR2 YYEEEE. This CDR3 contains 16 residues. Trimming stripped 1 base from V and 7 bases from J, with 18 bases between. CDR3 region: CASSLIGGPGWNEQFF. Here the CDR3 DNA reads TGTGCCAGCAGCTTGATAGGAGGGCCTGGTTGGAATGAGCAGTTCTTC. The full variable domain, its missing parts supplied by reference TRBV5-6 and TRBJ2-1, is DAGVTQSPTHLIKTRGQQVTLRCSPKSGHDTVSWYQQALGQGPQFIFQYYEEEERQRGNFPDRFSGHQFPNYSSELNVNALLLGDSALYLCASSLIGGPGWNEQFFGPGTRLTVL.

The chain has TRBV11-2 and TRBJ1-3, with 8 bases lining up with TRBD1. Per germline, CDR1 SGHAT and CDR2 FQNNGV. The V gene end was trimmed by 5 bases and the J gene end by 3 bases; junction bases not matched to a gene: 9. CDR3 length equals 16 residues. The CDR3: CASSISDRGGGNTIYF. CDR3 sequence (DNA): TGTGCCAGCAGCATCTCAGACAGGGGAGGTGGAAACACCATATATTTT.

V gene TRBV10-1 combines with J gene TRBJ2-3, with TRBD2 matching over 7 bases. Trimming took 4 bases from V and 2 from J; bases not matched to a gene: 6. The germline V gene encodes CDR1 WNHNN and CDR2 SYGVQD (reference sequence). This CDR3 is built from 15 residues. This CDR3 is CASSAQAGLTDTQYF. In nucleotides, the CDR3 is TGCGCCAGCAGTGCCCAAGCGGGGCTCACAGATACGCAGTATTTT.

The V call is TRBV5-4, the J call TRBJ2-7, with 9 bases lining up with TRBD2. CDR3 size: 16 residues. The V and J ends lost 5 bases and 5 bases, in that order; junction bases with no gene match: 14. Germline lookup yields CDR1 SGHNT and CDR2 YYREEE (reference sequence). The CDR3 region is CASSPAGGRAKDEQYF. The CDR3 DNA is TGTGCCAGCAGTCCAGCGGGCGGGAGGGCCAAGGACGAGCAGTACTTC.

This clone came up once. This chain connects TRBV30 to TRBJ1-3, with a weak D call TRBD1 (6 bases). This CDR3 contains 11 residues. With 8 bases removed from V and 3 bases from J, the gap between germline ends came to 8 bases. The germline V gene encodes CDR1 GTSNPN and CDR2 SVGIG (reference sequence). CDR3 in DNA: TGTGCCGTACAGGGTGGAAACACCATATATTTT. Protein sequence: CAVQGGNTIYF.

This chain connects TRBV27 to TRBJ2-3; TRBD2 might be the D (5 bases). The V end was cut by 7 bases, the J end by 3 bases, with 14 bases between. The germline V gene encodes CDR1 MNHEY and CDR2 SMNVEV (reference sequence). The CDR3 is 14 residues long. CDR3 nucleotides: TGTGCCAGCAAACCTTCTCGGGGTACAGATACGCAGTATTTT. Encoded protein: CASKPSRGTDTQYF.

In DNA form, the CDR3 reads TGTGCCAGCAGCCCGGCGGGTCCCCGCTATGGCTACACCTTC. Translated, it gives CASSPAGPRYGYTF. The chain joins TRBV11-1 to TRBJ1-2; D is unclear. Trimming removed 5 bases at V and 4 bases at J, with 14 bases between. The CDR3 has 14 residues. Looked up from germline, CDR1 is SGHAT and CDR2 is FQDESV (reference sequence).

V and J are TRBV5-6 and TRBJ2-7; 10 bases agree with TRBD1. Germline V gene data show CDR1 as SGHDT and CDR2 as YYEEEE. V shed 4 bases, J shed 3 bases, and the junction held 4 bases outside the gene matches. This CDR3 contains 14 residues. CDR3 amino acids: CASSPGQGLYEQYF. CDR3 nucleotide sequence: TGTGCCAGCAGCCCGGGACAGGGGCTCTACGAGCAGTACTTC.

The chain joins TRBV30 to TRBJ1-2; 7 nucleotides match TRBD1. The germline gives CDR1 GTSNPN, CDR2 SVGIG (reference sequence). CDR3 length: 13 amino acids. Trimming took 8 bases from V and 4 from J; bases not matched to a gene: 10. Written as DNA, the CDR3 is TGTGCCGGCGGACGGGACAGACCCTATGGCTACACCTTC. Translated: CAGGRDRPYGYTF.